The rows below give T cell receptor beta chains drawn from one sample of a study of T cells in Graves' hyperthyroidism and ophthalmopathy. One entry per CDR3 protein, called by TCRdb with MiXCR from the multiplex PCR reads. The repertoire holds over 450,000 distinct CDR3 sequences, with about 15% as singletons. Sequenced: blood. Source of these receptors: a woman aged 18-29 years with Graves' hyperthyroidism. The conserved cysteine and the conserved F or W are not part of the CDR3 here. A D gene is named only where the DNA matches it firmly.

cdr3_aa | j_call | d_call | v_call
ASSQEWGLNTEAF | TRBJ1-1 | NA | TRBV3-1
ASSPIGASLWAGGGNQPQH | TRBJ1-5 | TRBD1 | TRBV19
SAREQNQPQH | TRBJ1-5 | NA | TRBV20-1
SVESQGFPDTQY | TRBJ2-3 | TRBD1 | TRBV29-1
SAPWTSGSGTGELF | TRBJ2-2 | TRBD2 | TRBV20-1
ALGKGWNGYT | TRBJ1-2 | NA | TRBV30
SVWAGGYEQY | TRBJ2-7 | TRBD1 | TRBV29-1
ASSTGGSEQY | TRBJ2-7 | NA | TRBV19
ASRDSLPRGEQY | TRBJ2-7 | NA | TRBV6-1
ASSLNPLGQQF | TRBJ2-1 | NA | TRBV11-3
ASSVEAPDSGIEQF | TRBJ2-1 | NA | TRBV9
SARVHGSYEQY | TRBJ2-7 | NA | TRBV20-1
ASRYRPNTEAF | TRBJ1-1 | NA | TRBV28
ASSEARITVRGGEQY | TRBJ2-7 | NA | TRBV2
ASTPDSYYTEAF | TRBJ1-1 | NA | TRBV7-6
SVETATSTDTQY | TRBJ2-3 | NA | TRBV20-1
AWRGYILPEQF | TRBJ2-1 | NA | TRBV30
ASSHRTGYNEKLF | TRBJ1-4 | TRBD1 | TRBV14
ASSIHGNYGYT | TRBJ1-2 | NA | TRBV19
ASSYRVGQSNQPQH | TRBJ1-5 | NA | TRBV5-5
ASSPSGTGRYGYT | TRBJ1-2 | TRBD1 | TRBV9
ASSIGSGSPEQF | TRBJ2-1 | TRBD2 | TRBV19
ASSESGTSGFGTQY | TRBJ2-5 | TRBD2 | TRBV2
ASSISGGRAGTEAF | TRBJ1-1 | NA | TRBV11-3
ASSLYYEQY | TRBJ2-7 | NA | TRBV11-3
ASNIWDGAIDQPQH | TRBJ1-5 | NA | TRBV6-1
ASRVQVNTEAF | TRBJ1-1 | NA | TRBV6-1
ASSPQAGGPNEQF | TRBJ2-1 | TRBD2 | TRBV5-1
ASSYRGNRLTSSGANVLT | TRBJ2-6 | TRBD1 | TRBV2
ASGLDDWDSPLH | TRBJ1-6 | NA | TRBV12-5
SVGSSYNEQF | TRBJ2-1 | NA | TRBV29-1
ASRRRDSNQPQH | TRBJ1-5 | NA | TRBV6-1
ASSFGLEAYNEQF | TRBJ2-1 | NA | TRBV27
ASTQDYRPGELF | TRBJ2-2 | NA | TRBV19
SATASGGGTDTQY | TRBJ2-3 | TRBD2 | TRBV20-1
ASSPWAEIRNEQF | TRBJ2-1 | NA | TRBV9
ASTFLEGGAGGGEQF | TRBJ2-1 | TRBD2 | TRBV7-8
ASSYGSSGRAGETQY | TRBJ2-5 | TRBD2 | TRBV12-3/TRBV12-4
ASSAAAWGYGYT | TRBJ1-2 | NA | TRBV11-2
ATSAGGWRNYGYT | TRBJ1-2 | TRBD1 | TRBV15
ASSQDLRGPQPQH | TRBJ1-5 | NA | TRBV3-1
ASSIRTDLTGELF | TRBJ2-2 | NA | TRBV12-3/TRBV12-4
ASSEVGDGLQY | TRBJ2-4 | NA | TRBV6-1
ASSLRGNEQF | TRBJ2-1 | NA | TRBV12-3/TRBV12-4
ASTHPGGGTEAF | TRBJ1-1 | TRBD1 | TRBV7-9
ATEREGRGEQF | TRBJ2-1 | TRBD2 | TRBV24-1